This T cell receptor (beta chain) was captured by sequencing in a study of shared clonotypes between healthy human individuals. The germline CDR1 and CDR2 sequences are MNHNS and SASEGT. The CDR3 covers 15 residues. Trimming took 1 base from V and 3 from J, leaving 12 bases between them. The method was immunoSEQ multiplex PCR; TCRdb's version includes in-frame clones alone and lacks a portion of them. The data show roughly 320,000 clones, with around 86% seen just once and roughly 16% held by the top ten. This chain links TRBV6-1 with TRBJ1-2, with a weak D call TRBD1 (5 bases). The sequenced material came from memory CD8+ T cells sorted from blood. Regarding subset: CD45RO+ cells pooled with CCR7-negative TemRA cells. The TCR was taken from a man aged 18 to 30 in good health. CDR3 residues: CASSEVEGSDYGYTF. The CDR3 DNA reads as TGTGCCAGCAGTGAAGTTGAGGGGTCGGACTATGGCTACACCTTC.